The rows below give T cell receptor beta chains drawn from one sample of a study of CD8 T cells in ankylosing spondylitis. TCRdb ran MiXCR on the 5' RACE reads and lists one entry per CDR3 protein. The sample lists approximately 340,000 distinct CDR3 sequences, roughly 14% seen once, with about 1% in the top ten. Source material: blood, either unsorted or a sorted T cell fraction (not recorded which). These receptors all stem from a male donor with ankylosing spondylitis or in good health (not recorded which). CDR3s include the opening cysteine and the closing phenylalanine or tryptophan. The order of the fields is CDR3 length, V gene, J gene, CDR3 protein.

length: 14; V: TRBV12-3/TRBV12-4; J: TRBJ2-1; CDR3: CASSDSSPYNEQFF
length: 14; V: TRBV4-2; J: TRBJ2-1; CDR3: CASSQEVRSNEQFF
length: 12; V: TRBV6-1; J: TRBJ2-2; CDR3: CASIRETGELFF
length: 13; V: TRBV20-1; J: TRBJ1-1; CDR3: CSARLGGWPEAFF
length: 11; V: TRBV3-1; J: TRBJ2-3; CDR3: CASSQADTQYF
length: 15; V: TRBV10-3; J: TRBJ2-2; CDR3: CAIKPGQGVTGELFF
length: 12; V: TRBV29-1; J: TRBJ2-1; CDR3: CSVEGLRNEQFF
length: 15; V: TRBV5-1; J: TRBJ2-1; CDR3: CASSLVAGAVVEQFF
length: 15; V: TRBV14; J: TRBJ2-5; CDR3: CASSPWTGLGETQYF
length: 17; V: TRBV10-1; J: TRBJ2-1; CDR3: CASSGISATASYNEQFF
length: 12; V: TRBV12-3/TRBV12-4; J: TRBJ1-6; CDR3: CASSPYNSPLHF
length: 14; V: TRBV7-9; J: TRBJ2-2; CDR3: CASSFVPHTGELFF
length: 16; V: TRBV5-1; J: TRBJ2-1; CDR3: CASSLLAGTSYNEQFF
length: 16; V: TRBV7-8; J: TRBJ2-7; CDR3: CASSLARTSGSYEQYF
length: 14; V: TRBV5-5; J: TRBJ2-3; CDR3: CASTSGRGTDTQYF
length: 15; V: TRBV2; J: TRBJ1-4; CDR3: CASSEGSTGQRKLFF
length: 15; V: TRBV7-8; J: TRBJ1-1; CDR3: CASSLVGALGTEAFF
length: 17; V: TRBV11-2; J: TRBJ2-2; CDR3: CASSLGPRQGGGGELFF
length: 17; V: TRBV10-3; J: TRBJ1-2; CDR3: CAISESGALSTNYGYTF
length: 17; V: TRBV20-1; J: TRBJ2-1; CDR3: CSAIGATRTSGSNEQFF
length: 16; V: TRBV27; J: TRBJ1-5; CDR3: CASNHRDRGRNQPQHF
length: 13; V: TRBV20-1; J: TRBJ2-5; CDR3: CSALAVGAETQYF
length: 14; V: TRBV5-6; J: TRBJ2-2; CDR3: CASSLRSPTGELFF
length: 18; V: TRBV7-8; J: TRBJ2-3; CDR3: CASSLLSGRVPNTDTQYF
length: 14; V: TRBV6-6; J: TRBJ1-2; CDR3: CASSNTQGMSGYTF
length: 18; V: TRBV5-6; J: TRBJ2-7; CDR3: CASSLEGLRLAGEYEQYF
length: 18; V: TRBV11-1; J: TRBJ1-5; CDR3: CASSLAGRGLLPNQPQHF
length: 16; V: TRBV15; J: TRBJ2-1; CDR3: CATSGLGLAGGNEQFF
length: 14; V: TRBV29-1; J: TRBJ2-1; CDR3: CSMLGTPIPHEQFF
length: 16; V: TRBV21-1; J: TRBJ2-4; CDR3: CASSSLSLRGYNSQYF
length: 15; V: TRBV5-5; J: TRBJ1-4; CDR3: CASSLEGNPNEKLFF
length: 16; V: TRBV10-1; J: TRBJ2-2; CDR3: CASSDNLGVNTGELFF
length: 13; V: TRBV2; J: TRBJ1-6; CDR3: CATSGTRQSPLHF
length: 14; V: TRBV25-1; J: TRBJ2-2; CDR3: CASSPSVGTGELFF
length: 16; V: TRBV15; J: TRBJ2-3; CDR3: CATSRGGQGRTDTQYF
length: 15; V: TRBV12-3/TRBV12-4; J: TRBJ1-1; CDR3: CASSPRTAPNTEAFF
length: 13; V: TRBV27; J: TRBJ2-7; CDR3: CASSLRDSYEQYF
length: 15; V: TRBV4-1; J: TRBJ2-5; CDR3: CASSQGTVYQETQYF
length: 15; V: TRBV20-1; J: TRBJ1-4; CDR3: CSASPWTVGREKLFF
length: 14; V: TRBV19; J: TRBJ2-5; CDR3: CASSRDGDQETQYF
length: 16; V: TRBV12-3/TRBV12-4; J: TRBJ2-5; CDR3: CASRAGTHLLQETQYF
length: 16; V: TRBV29-1; J: TRBJ2-6; CDR3: CSVGDRGISGANVLTF
length: 14; V: TRBV28; J: TRBJ2-1; CDR3: CASRPGQGDNEQFF
length: 13; V: TRBV10-3; J: TRBJ2-1; CDR3: CAINGAASNEQFF
length: 14; V: TRBV27; J: TRBJ1-1; CDR3: CASSARQGVAEAFF
length: 16; V: TRBV27; J: TRBJ2-2; CDR3: CASSIAGEGRTGELFF
length: 14; V: TRBV3-1; J: TRBJ2-3; CDR3: CASRDWAGTDTQYF